Following are 10 T cell receptor beta chains from one sample sequenced in a study of OX40 agonist ivuxolimab in advanced cancers. Data came from immunoSEQ multiplex PCR; TCRdb stores just in-frame clones and leaves some out. In the table there are 25,000 to 30,000 clones, around 82% of which are singletons. This specimen was CD4+ or CD8+ T cells sorted from blood, taken in a trial of the OX40 agonist ivuxolimab. The receptors were sampled from an adult with an advanced solid tumor such as melanoma, head and neck, liver or kidney cancer.

The V gene is TRBV11-2, the J gene TRBJ1-2; weak D call: TRBD1 (6 bases). The CDR3 runs 13 residues. Trimming stripped 10 bases from V and 5 bases from J, with 17 bases between. Looked up from germline, CDR1 is SGHAT and CDR2 is FQNNGV. The CDR3 here is CATLQGDYYGYTF. The CDR3 DNA is TGTGCCACCTTACAGGGAGATTATTATGGCTACACCTTC.

Here the CDR3 reads CASSLGLTGYNEQFF. The CDR3 DNA follows: TGTGCCAGCAGCTTAGGGTTAACAGGGTACAATGAGCAGTTCTTC. The chain uses TRBV13 and TRBJ2-1; maybe TRBD1 (6 bases). This CDR3 has 15 amino acids. Trimming left V 0 bases short and J 4 bases short, with 10 bases between. The V gene's germline CDR1 is PRHDT and CDR2 FYEKMQ (reference sequence).

The V call is TRBV7-9, the J call TRBJ1-2; D gene ambiguous. Trimming pared 2 bases from V and 10 bases from J, leaving 8 bases between. This CDR3 has 11 amino acids. Looked up from germline, CDR1 is SEHNR and CDR2 is FQNEAQ (reference sequence). The CDR3 reads CASSLSLLYTF. CDR3 sequence (DNA): TGTGCCAGCAGCTTAAGTCTCCTCTACACCTTC.

This clone was seen a single time. The CDR3 protein is CASSYSSGARTFF. The CDR3 DNA sequence: TGTGCCAGCAGTTACTCTTCTGGGGCGCGAACTTTCTTT. The chain is built from TRBV6-5 and TRBJ1-1; D might be TRBD1 (5 bases). CDR1 and CDR2 from the germline V gene are MNHEY and SVGAGI. This CDR3 contains 13 residues. Trimming cost V 0 bases and J 12 bases, with 14 bases left between them.

The gene calls are TRBV29-1 and TRBJ2-1, with TRBD2 matching over 8 bases. The CDR3 consists of 14 residues. The ends lost 3 bases at V and 8 bases at J; junction bases unmatched: 9. CDR1 is SQVTM and CDR2 is ANQGSEA in the germline V gene. CDR3 sequence: CSVDKAGEVYEQFF. The CDR3 DNA sequence: TGCAGCGTTGATAAAGCGGGAGAAGTCTATGAGCAGTTCTTC.

The chain couples TRBV4-1 to TRBJ1-1; D not resolved. V was shortened by 4 bases and J by 0 bases, with 12 bases between the two germline ends. This CDR3 spans 15 amino acids. Germline CDR1 reads MGHRA; CDR2 reads YSYEKL. Here the CDR3 DNA reads TGCGCCAGCAGCCTATCCCGGACGATGAACACTGAAGCTTTCTTT. Amino acid sequence: CASSLSRTMNTEAFF.

The chain combines TRBV27 with TRBJ2-1; 7 bases line up with TRBD2. The CDR3 has 15 amino acids. The trim removed 3 bases at V and 8 bases at J, leaving 10 bases unmatched. Germline assignment: CDR1 MNHEY and CDR2 SMNVEV (reference sequence). The CDR3 nucleotides are TGTGCCAGCAGTTTTCGTTGGGCTAGCGGCGATGAGCAGTTCTTC. This gives the protein CASSFRWASGDEQFF.

V is TRBV28 and J is TRBJ2-2, with 12 bases lining up with TRBD1. Germline V gene sequence: CDR1 MDHEN, CDR2 SYDVKM. The CDR3 runs to 16 residues. Trimming cost V 6 bases and J 4 bases; bases outside gene matches: 6. The CDR3 DNA follows: TGTGCCAGCAGGTCCGGGACAGGGGGCTTCACCGGGGAGCTGTTTTTT. The encoded protein is CASRSGTGGFTGELFF.

This clone is medium-sized within its sample. V is TRBV29-1 and J is TRBJ2-1; D remains unclear. This CDR3 has 14 residues. The germline CDR1 and CDR2 sequences are SQVTM and ANQGSEA. Trimming took off 2 bases at V and 0 bases at J, with 8 bases between the two ends. The CDR3 loop is CSVERHSSYNEQFF. CDR3 in DNA: TGCAGCGTTGAAAGACACAGCTCCTACAATGAGCAGTTCTTC.

The chain has TRBV4-2 and TRBJ2-7; TRBD1 matches at 8 bases. This CDR3 comprises 14 residues. Unmatched junction bases numbered 7, after V lost 5 bases and J lost 4 bases. The V gene's germline CDR1 is LGHNA and CDR2 YNFKEQ. DNA of the CDR3: TGTGCCAGCAGCTCCCGGGACAGGTGGTACGAGCAGTACTTC. This sequence encodes CASSSRDRWYEQYF.